The 26 T cell receptor beta chains listed next were all sequenced from one sample in a study of T cells in Graves' hyperthyroidism and ophthalmopathy (dated by TCRdb to the late 2010s). Library creation used multiplex PCR. TCRdb names Illumina HiSeq 2000 as the instrument used. Amplification of TCR beta CDR3 regions was carried out from RNA transcripts. For the first round of RT-PCR on the TCR CDR3, the HTBI primer set was used together with the Qiagen OneStep RT-PCR kit. TCRdb handled the public reads itself, with Q25 trimming in fastp and clone calling in MiXCR, and kept productive beta chains. Rows with a matching CDR3 protein are joined into one entry that keeps the most common DNA and genes. Recorded for this sample are about 760,000 distinct CDR3 sequences; roughly 32% of them occurred a single time. Roughly 30% of the sample is held by the ten biggest clonotypes. Sequencing was done on a sample of blood. The source is a woman between 40 and 55 years old with Graves' hyperthyroidism.

This clonotype was detected a few times. The chain is built from TRBV20-1 and TRBJ1-2, with TRBD1 as a possible D gene (5 bases). The CDR3 spans 12 residues. V gave up 4 bases and J gave up 9 bases, with 15 bases separating them. Looked up from germline, CDR1 is DFQATT and CDR2 is SNEGSKA (reference sequence). The DNA of the CDR3 is TGCAGTGCTATTTTCAGGGAGAGGAGCTACACCTTC. Translated: CSAIFRERSYTF.

The chain uses TRBV29-1 and TRBJ2-7; 7 bases map to TRBD1. Trimming removed 1 base from V and 3 bases from J; junction bases left unmatched: 6. This CDR3 contains 14 residues. The germline CDR1 and CDR2 sequences are SQVTM and ANQGSEA. This CDR3 reads CSVEGDRIYYEQYF. CDR3 sequence (DNA): TGCAGCGTTGAAGGGGACAGAATTTACTACGAGCAGTACTTC.

This clonotype has only one observation. V is TRBV2 and J is TRBJ2-5; D possibly matches TRBD1 or TRBD2 (6 bases each). Germline lookup yields CDR1 SNHLY and CDR2 FYNNEI. This CDR3 comprises 15 residues. V was clipped by 5 bases and J by 5 bases, with 18 bases between them. The CDR3 DNA reads TGTGCCAGCAGTTACCCCGAGGGGGGCTGGGAGACCCAGTACTTC. Its protein is CASSYPEGGWETQYF.

At least ten counts were recorded for this clonotype. The chain employs TRBV12-3 or TRBV12-4 and TRBJ1-1; possible D gene TRBD1, 6 bases. Trimming pared 6 bases from V and 4 bases from J, leaving 18 bases between. This CDR3 is built from 15 residues. In DNA form, the CDR3 reads TGTGCCAGCAGCGAAACCACAGGGTACAGCACTGAAGCTTTCTTT. Translated, it gives CASSETTGYSTEAFF.

This sequence joins TRBV7-9 and TRBJ1-2; 8 bases map to TRBD1. The CDR3 has 14 residues. The trim removed 1 base at V and 7 bases at J, leaving 5 bases unmatched. Germline values: CDR1 SEHNR, CDR2 FQNEAQ (reference sequence). CDR3 DNA sequence: TGTGCCAGCAGCTTAGTGGCAGGGGGCATTGGCTACACCTTC. The encoded protein is CASSLVAGGIGYTF.

This clonotype has just one count. This rearrangement joins TRBV29-1 to TRBJ2-7; D remains unclear. Looked up from germline, CDR1 is SQVTM and CDR2 is ANQGSEA. Trimming pared 2 bases from V and 0 bases from J, leaving 8 bases between. The CDR3 loop spans 13 amino acids. The CDR3 coding sequence is TGCAGCGTTGAACGCCAGAGCTCCTACGAGCAGTACTTC. Translation: CSVERQSSYEQYF.

DNA of the CDR3: TGTGCCAGCAGAAACAGGGGGCGCAGAACTGAAGCTTTCTTT. Protein product: CASRNRGRRTEAFF. The V call is TRBV12-3 or TRBV12-4, the J call TRBJ1-1; 9 nucleotides align to TRBD1. Trimming at V came to 6 bases and at J to 5 bases, leaving 7 bases not matched to a gene. This CDR3 is 14 amino acids long.

This clonotype came up many times. The V and J genes are TRBV11-3 and TRBJ1-1; no firm D call. Germline V gene data show CDR1 as SGHNT and CDR2 as YENEEA. This CDR3 is 12 amino acids long. The V and J ends lost 5 bases and 8 bases respectively, with 12 bases between them. CDR3 amino acids: CASSHGEGEAFF. The CDR3 DNA is TGTGCCAGCAGCCATGGGGAGGGCGAAGCTTTCTTT.

The sample holds many counts of this clonotype. The V and J genes are TRBV7-9 and TRBJ2-5; perhaps TRBD2 as D (7 bases). Trimming cost V 4 bases and J 4 bases, with 13 bases left between them. Germline-derived CDR1 and CDR2 are SEHNR and FQNEAQ (reference sequence). The CDR3 loop spans 14 amino acids. Here the CDR3 reads CASSSVGGLETQYF. Here the CDR3 DNA reads TGTGCCAGCAGCTCGGTGGGGGGGCTAGAGACCCAGTACTTC.

V and J are TRBV20-1 and TRBJ2-2; 8 bases are a match to TRBD1. Trimming at V came to 6 bases and at J to 7 bases, leaving 7 bases not matched to a gene. Germline V lookup: CDR1 DFQATT, CDR2 SNEGSKA (reference sequence). This CDR3 is 13 amino acids long. The CDR3 protein is CSAPDRGGGELFF. Written as DNA, the CDR3 is TGCAGTGCCCCCGACAGGGGCGGCGGGGAGCTGTTTTTT.

This clonotype was detected ten times or more. The V gene is TRBV19, the J gene TRBJ1-1; D is unclear. This CDR3 is built from 13 residues. CDR1 is LNHDA and CDR2 is SQIVND in the germline V gene (reference sequence). Trimming stripped 6 bases from V and 0 bases from J, with 8 bases between. The DNA for the CDR3 is TGTGCCAGTAGATATACGGTGAACACTGAAGCTTTCTTT. Translating gives CASRYTVNTEAFF. The entire variable domain, with the rest obtained from reference TRBV19 and TRBJ1-1, is as follows: DGGITQSPKYLFRKEGQNVTLSCEQNLNHDAMYWYRQDPGQGLRLIYYSQIVNDFQKGDIAEGYSVSREKKESFPLTVTSAQKNPTAFYLCASRYTVNTEAFFGQGTRLTVV.

This clonotype was counted at least ten times. The chain recombines TRBV7-9 with TRBJ1-2; D is unclear. Germline-derived CDR1 and CDR2 are SEHNR and FQNEAQ (reference sequence). The CDR3 sequence is 13 residues long. V was shortened by 5 bases and J by 4 bases, with 11 bases between the two germline ends. CDR3 nucleotide sequence: TGTGCCAGCAGCCCCCCCGTGGGCTATGGCTACACCTTC. This encodes CASSPPVGYGYTF.

Concerning this clonotype: A much larger clone differs by one base, so this may be a read error. V and J are TRBV7-3 and TRBJ1-2; D may be TRBD1 (6 bases). Germline-derived CDR1 and CDR2 are SGHTA and FQGTGA. CDR3 length equals 14 residues. CDR3 protein: CASNLDGGLDGYTF. The CDR3, as DNA: TGTGCCAGCAACTTAGACGGGGGGCTGGATGGCTACACCTTC.

This chain connects TRBV10-3 to TRBJ2-7, with 9 bases that match TRBD2. Germline V CDR1 and CDR2: ENHRY, SYGVKD. J gave up 2 bases and V 0 bases, and 5 bases lay outside the gene matches. This CDR3 is built from 16 residues. The CDR3: CAISESMASGAYEQYF. The CDR3 coding sequence is TGTGCCATCAGTGAGTCGATGGCTAGCGGGGCCTACGAGCAGTACTTC.

This chain uses TRBV19 with TRBJ1-5, with D maybe TRBD1 (6 bases). In germline, CDR1 is LNHDA, CDR2 SQIVND (reference sequence). This CDR3 has 16 residues. Trimming stripped 7 bases from V and 8 bases from J, with 24 bases between. The CDR3 region has the DNA TGTGCCAGTAAACTGACGACAGGCGTGGGGAATGAGCCCCAGCATTTT. Translated: CASKLTTGVGNEPQHF.

This clonotype came up many times. The rearrangement joins TRBV25-1 to TRBJ1-2; D is possibly TRBD1 (6 bases). Germline V gene data show CDR1 as MGHDK and CDR2 as SYGVNS. V lost 11 bases to trimming and J lost 4 bases, with 17 bases between them. This CDR3 contains 13 residues. For the CDR3, the DNA is TGTGCCTCAAGGGCAGGGGACCCCTATGGCTACACCTTC. Its translation is CASRAGDPYGYTF.

A remark on this clonotype: Germline and junction disagree at one end, which may indicate a read error. The chain uses TRBV7-2 and TRBJ2-2; 8 positions agree with TRBD2. In germline, CDR1 is SGHTA, CDR2 FQGNSA. This CDR3 has 15 residues. The CDR3 reads CAGSPWTSHTGELFF. CDR3 DNA: TGTGCCGGCAGCCCATGGACTAGCCACACCGGGGAGCTGTTTTTT.

This clonotype was seen only a few times. The CDR3 DNA sequence: TGTGCCAGCAGAGAGCGATACGAGCAGTACTTC. Translation: CASRERYEQYF. The chain is built from TRBV6-5 and TRBJ2-7, with unresolved D. Per germline, CDR1 MNHEY and CDR2 SVGAGI. CDR3 length equals 11 residues. V was cut by 6 bases and J by 4 bases, with 7 bases left in between.

The J gene is TRBJ2-3, the V gene TRBV7-2; the match to TRBD1 covers 7 bases. Germline CDR1 SGHTA, CDR2 FQGNSA. J was trimmed by 2 bases and V by 4 bases; bases with no gene match: 12. The CDR3 runs to 17 residues. The CDR3 loop is CASSSNGIGQVTDTQYF. CDR3 bases: TGTGCCAGCAGCTCAAACGGAATAGGACAGGTCACAGATACGCAGTATTTT.

The genes are TRBV6-6 and TRBJ1-5, with D hard to call. This CDR3 region has 11 residues. CDR1 is MNHNY and CDR2 is SVGAGI in the germline V gene (reference sequence). Trimming took off 4 bases at V and 9 bases at J, with 7 bases between the two ends. The CDR3 nucleotides read TGTGCCAGCAGTTTGGTGGGGCCCCAGCATTTT. Translating gives CASSLVGPQHF.

This clonotype was picked up many times. The chain employs TRBV20-1 and TRBJ2-7; D may correspond to TRBD1 or TRBD2 (5 bases each). Germline V gives CDR1 DFQATT, CDR2 SNEGSKA (reference sequence). There are 14 residues in the CDR3. Trimming left V 0 bases short and J 4 bases short, with 13 bases between. The DNA for the CDR3 is TGCAGTGCTAGAGATCGACGGGGCGTGTACGAGCAGTACTTC. Residues: CSARDRRGVYEQYF.

This clonotype came up many times. In DNA, the CDR3 is TGTGCCAGCAGCGTAGGATACGACAGAGACTATGGCTACACCTTC. This gives the protein CASSVGYDRDYGYTF. This sequence joins TRBV9 and TRBJ1-2, with a possible D match to TRBD1 (5 bases). The CDR3 spans 15 residues. Germline V gene data show CDR1 as SGDLS and CDR2 as YYNGEE. V lost 0 bases to trimming and J lost 3 bases, with 12 bases between them.

On this clonotype itself: This sequence may be a read error, since a much larger clone differs from it by one base. The CDR3 here is CASSPTSGTYVQYF. As DNA, the CDR3 is TGTGCCAGCAGTCCCACTAGCGGGACCTACGTGCAGTACTTC. J is TRBJ2-7 and V is TRBV7-9, with 10 bases lining up with TRBD2. The CDR3 is 14 residues long. Germline CDR1 SEHNR, CDR2 FQNEAQ (reference sequence).

This clonotype has only a few counts. This chain uses TRBV5-1 with TRBJ1-1, with TRBD1 matching over 8 bases. This CDR3 comprises 16 residues. The J segment lost 6 bases and the V segment lost 0 bases, leaving 10 bases of the junction unmatched. CDR1 and CDR2 from the germline V gene are SGHRS and YFSETQ. The CDR3 region has the DNA TGCGCCAGCAGCTTGGAGGGCGTAATACAGGGGGCTGAAGCTTTCTTT. This sequence encodes CASSLEGVIQGAEAFF. Complete variable domain (other parts from reference TRBV5-1 and TRBJ1-1): KAGVTQTPRYLIKTRGQQVTLSCSPISGHRSVSWYQQTPGQGLQFLFEYFSETQRNKGNFPGRFSGRQFSNSRSEMNVSTLELGDSALYLCASSLEGVIQGAEAFFGQGTRLTVV.

The CDR3 region is CASSQDPGYQPQHF. In nucleotides, the CDR3 is TGTGCCAGCAGCCAAGATCCAGGGTATCAGCCCCAGCATTTT. The chain combines TRBV3-1 with TRBJ1-5; the D gene is possibly TRBD1 (5 bases). V was pared by 0 bases and J by 5 bases, with 8 bases between. Germline V gene sequence: CDR1 LGHDT, CDR2 YNNKEL (reference sequence). This CDR3 has 14 amino acids. Drawing the rest from reference TRBV3-1 and TRBJ1-5, the complete variable domain is DTAVSQTPKYLVTQMGNDKSIKCEQNLGHDTMYWYKQDSKKFLKIMFSYNNKELIINETVPNRFSPKSPDKAHLNLHINSLELGDSAVYFCASSQDPGYQPQHFGDGTRLSIL.

The count of this clonotype is one. This CDR3 is CATAPGQETQYF. The CDR3 DNA is TGTGCCACCGCGCCGGGGCAAGAGACCCAGTACTTC. This rearrangement joins TRBV7-2 to TRBJ2-5; D possibly corresponds to TRBD2 (5 bases). Germline V gene data show CDR1 as SGHTA and CDR2 as FQGNSA. CDR3 size: 12 residues. Trimming pared 10 bases from V and 2 bases from J, leaving 11 bases between. The variable domain in full, with the rest retrieved from reference TRBV7-2 and TRBJ2-5, is GAGVSQSPSNKVTEKGKDVELRCDPISGHTALYWYRQSLGQGLEFLIYFQGNSAPDKSGLPSDRFSAERTGGSVSTLTIQRTQQEDSAVYLCATAPGQETQYFGPGTRLLVL.